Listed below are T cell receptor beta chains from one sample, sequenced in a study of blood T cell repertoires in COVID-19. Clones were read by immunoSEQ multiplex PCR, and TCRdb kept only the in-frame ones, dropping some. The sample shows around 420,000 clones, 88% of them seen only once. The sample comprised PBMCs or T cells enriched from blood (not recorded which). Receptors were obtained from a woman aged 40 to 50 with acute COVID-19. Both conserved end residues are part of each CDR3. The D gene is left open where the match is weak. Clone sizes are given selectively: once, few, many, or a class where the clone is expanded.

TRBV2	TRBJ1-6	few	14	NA	CASSEVRKNSPLHF	TGTGCCAGCAGTGAGGTCAGGAAGAATTCACCCCTCCACTTT
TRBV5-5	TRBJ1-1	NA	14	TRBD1	CASSSTGPNTEAFF	TGTGCCAGCAGCTCGACAGGGCCGAACACTGAAGCTTTCTTT
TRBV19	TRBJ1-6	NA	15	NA	CASSTLATDNSPLHF	TGTGCCAGTAGTACCCTAGCCACGGATAATTCACCCCTCCACTTT
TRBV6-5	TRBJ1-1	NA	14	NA	CASTQRRRGTEAFF	TGTGCCAGCACTCAACGAAGACGGGGCACTGAAGCTTTCTTT
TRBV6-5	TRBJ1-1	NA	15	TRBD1	CASSKGDRGFAEAFF	TGTGCCAGCAGCAAAGGGGACAGGGGGTTCGCTGAAGCTTTCTTT
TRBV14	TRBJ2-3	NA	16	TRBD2	CASSQVAGGQTDTQYF	TGTGCCAGCAGCCAGGTAGCGGGGGGCCAAACAGATACGCAGTATTTT
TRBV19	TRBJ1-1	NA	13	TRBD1	CASTTTGWTEAFF	TGTGCCAGTACCACGACAGGGTGGACTGAAGCTTTCTTT
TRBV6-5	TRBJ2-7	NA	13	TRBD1	CASRQHGTAVGYF	TGTGCCAGCAGGCAACATGGGACAGCGGTCGGGTACTTC
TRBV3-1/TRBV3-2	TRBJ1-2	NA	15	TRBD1	CASSETGGAGYGYTF	TGTGCCAGCAGCGAAACAGGGGGCGCGGGCTATGGCTACACCTTC
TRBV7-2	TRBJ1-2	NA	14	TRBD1	CASSSGTGNYGYTF	TGTGCCAGCAGCTCCGGGACAGGCAACTATGGCTACACCTTC
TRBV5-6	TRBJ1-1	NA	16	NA	CASSLAQGSGSTEAFF	TGTGCCAGCAGCTTGGCACAGGGTTCGGGGAGCACTGAAGCTTTCTTT
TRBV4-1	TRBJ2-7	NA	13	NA	CASSQVRGNEQYF	TGCGCCAGCAGCCAAGTTCGAGGAAACGAGCAGTACTTC
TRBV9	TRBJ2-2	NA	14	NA	CASSVGGNTGELFF	TGTGCCAGCAGCGTAGGCGGGAACACCGGGGAGCTGTTTTTT
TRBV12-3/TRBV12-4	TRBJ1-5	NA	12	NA	CASGRAGQPQHF	TGTGCCAGTGGCAGGGCAGGCCAGCCCCAGCATTTT
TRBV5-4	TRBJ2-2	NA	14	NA	CASSFITEAGELFF	TGTGCCAGCAGCTTCATCACGGAGGCCGGGGAGCTGTTTTTT
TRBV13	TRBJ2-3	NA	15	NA	CASSFTGTGGDTQYF	TGTGCCAGCAGCTTCACCGGGACTGGGGGGGATACGCAGTATTTT
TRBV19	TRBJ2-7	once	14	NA	CASSIGGGSYEQYF	TGTGCCAGTAGTATAGGCGGCGGGTCCTACGAGCAGTACTTC
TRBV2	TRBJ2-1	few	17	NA	CASRATPDSRNYNEQFF	TGTGCCAGCAGAGCCACCCCGGACAGTCGGAACTACAATGAGCAGTTCTTC
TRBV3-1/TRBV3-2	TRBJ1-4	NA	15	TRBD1	CASSFYRGAGEKLFF	TGTGCCAGCAGCTTTTACAGGGGAGCGGGTGAAAAACTGTTTTTT
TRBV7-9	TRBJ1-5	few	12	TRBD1	CARTGEDQPQHF	TGTGCCAGGACAGGGGAAGACCAGCCCCAGCATTTT
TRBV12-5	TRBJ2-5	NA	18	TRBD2	CASGLVRGSGGHQETQYF	TGTGCTAGTGGTTTGGTCCGCGGTAGCGGGGGCCACCAAGAGACCCAGTACTTC
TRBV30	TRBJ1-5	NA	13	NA	CAWSDRDYQPQHF	TGTGCCTGGAGTGACAGGGATTACCAGCCCCAGCATTTT
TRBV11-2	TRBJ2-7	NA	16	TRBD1	CASTLTGTGSSYEQYF	TGTGCCAGCACCTTAACCGGGACAGGGAGCTCCTACGAGCAGTACTTC
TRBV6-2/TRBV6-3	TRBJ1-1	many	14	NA	CASSSAGAWTEAFF	TGTGCCAGCAGTTCGGCAGGGGCTTGGACTGAAGCTTTCTTT
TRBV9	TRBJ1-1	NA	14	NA	CASSLNPVNTEAFF	TGTGCCAGCAGTCTGAATCCGGTGAACACTGAAGCTTTCTTT
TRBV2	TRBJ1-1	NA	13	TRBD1	CASSEDRGTEAFF	TGTGCCAGCAGTGAAGACAGGGGCACTGAAGCTTTCTTT
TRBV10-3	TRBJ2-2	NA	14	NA	CAISAQSNTGELFF	TGTGCCATCAGTGCCCAATCGAACACCGGGGAGCTGTTTTTT
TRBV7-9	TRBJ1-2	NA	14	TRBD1	CASSPLQGFYGYTF	TGTGCCAGCAGCCCGTTACAGGGGTTCTATGGCTACACCTTC
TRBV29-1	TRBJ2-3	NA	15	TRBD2	CSVRRGAISTDTQYF	TGCAGCGTTAGGCGGGGGGCCATTAGCACAGATACGCAGTATTTT
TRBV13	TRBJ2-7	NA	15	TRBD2	CASSLGRASGDEQYF	TGTGCCAGCAGCTTAGGCCGGGCTAGCGGGGACGAGCAGTACTTC
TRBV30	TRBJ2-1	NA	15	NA	CAWWSGARAKNEQFF	TGTGCCTGGTGGTCAGGAGCGAGGGCGAAAAATGAGCAGTTCTTC
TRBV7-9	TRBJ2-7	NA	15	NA	CASSLMLSGQYEQYF	TGTGCCAGCAGCTTAATGTTAAGCGGGCAATACGAGCAGTACTTC
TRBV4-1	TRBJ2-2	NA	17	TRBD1	CASSFSGQGWNTGELFF	TGCGCCAGCAGTTTTTCGGGACAGGGGTGGAACACCGGGGAGCTGTTTTTT
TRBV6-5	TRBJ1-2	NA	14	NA	CASRQITGYRGYTF	TGTGCCAGCAGGCAAATAACGGGGTATCGAGGCTACACCTTC
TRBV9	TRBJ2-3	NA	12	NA	CARPWGVNTQYF	TGTGCCAGACCGTGGGGGGTAAATACGCAGTATTTT
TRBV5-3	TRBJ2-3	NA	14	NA	CARSLYENTDTQYF	TGTGCCAGAAGCTTGTACGAGAACACAGATACGCAGTATTTT
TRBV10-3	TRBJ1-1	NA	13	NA	CAIIPDLWGEAFF	TGTGCCATCATCCCGGACCTTTGGGGCGAAGCTTTCTTT
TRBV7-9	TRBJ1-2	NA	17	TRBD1	CASSIPYRDRGQDGYTF	TGTGCCAGCAGCATCCCATACCGGGACAGGGGGCAGGATGGCTACACCTTC
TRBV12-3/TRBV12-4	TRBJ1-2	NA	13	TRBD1	CASSGTGAGGYTF	TGTGCCAGCAGTGGTACAGGGGCGGGTGGCTACACCTTC
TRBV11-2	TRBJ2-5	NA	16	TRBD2	CASSFRAPSGEETQYF	TGTGCCAGCAGCTTTAGAGCCCCTAGCGGGGAAGAGACCCAGTACTTC
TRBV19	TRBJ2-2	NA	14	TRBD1	CASSVDRGPGELFF	TGTGCCAGTAGTGTGGACAGGGGGCCCGGGGAGCTGTTTTTT
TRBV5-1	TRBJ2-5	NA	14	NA	CASSLSQGQETQYF	TGCGCCAGCAGCTTAAGCCAGGGTCAAGAGACCCAGTACTTC
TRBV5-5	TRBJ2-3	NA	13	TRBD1	CASSLDRGVTQYF	TGTGCCAGCAGCTTAGACAGGGGGGTTACGCAGTATTTT
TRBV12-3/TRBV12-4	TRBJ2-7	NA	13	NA	CASRTTPSYEQYF	TGTGCCAGCAGAACAACACCTTCCTACGAGCAGTACTTC
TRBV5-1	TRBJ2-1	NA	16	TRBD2	CASSVSGGTSYNEQFF	TGCGCCAGCAGCGTCAGCGGGGGGACCTCCTACAATGAGCAGTTCTTC
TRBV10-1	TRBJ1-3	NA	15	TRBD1	CASSGGGDRGNTIYF	TGCGCCAGCAGTGGAGGAGGGGACAGAGGAAACACCATATATTTT
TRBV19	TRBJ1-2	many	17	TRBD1	CASSTRQGVILNYGYTF	TGTGCCAGTAGTACCCGACAGGGGGTTATTCTCAACTATGGCTACACCTTC
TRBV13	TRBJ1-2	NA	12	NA	CASSLVVYGYTF	TGTGCCAGCAGCTTAGTAGTGTATGGCTACACCTTC
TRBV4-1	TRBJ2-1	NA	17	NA	CASSQMGLGLQSREQFF	TGCGCCAGCAGCCAGATGGGCCTGGGACTGCAAAGCAGGGAGCAGTTCTTC
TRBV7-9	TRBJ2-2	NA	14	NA	CASSPGGGTGELFF	TGTGCCAGCAGCCCAGGCGGAGGGACCGGGGAGCTGTTTTTT
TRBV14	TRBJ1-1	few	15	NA	CASSQEKHENTEAFF	TGTGCCAGCAGCCAAGAAAAGCACGAGAACACTGAAGCTTTCTTT
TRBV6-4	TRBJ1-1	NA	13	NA	CASSWSVYTEAFF	TGTGCCAGCAGCTGGTCGGTTTATACTGAAGCTTTCTTT
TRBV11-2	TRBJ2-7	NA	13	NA	CASSLDRSYEQYF	TGTGCCAGCAGCTTAGACAGGTCCTACGAGCAGTACTTC